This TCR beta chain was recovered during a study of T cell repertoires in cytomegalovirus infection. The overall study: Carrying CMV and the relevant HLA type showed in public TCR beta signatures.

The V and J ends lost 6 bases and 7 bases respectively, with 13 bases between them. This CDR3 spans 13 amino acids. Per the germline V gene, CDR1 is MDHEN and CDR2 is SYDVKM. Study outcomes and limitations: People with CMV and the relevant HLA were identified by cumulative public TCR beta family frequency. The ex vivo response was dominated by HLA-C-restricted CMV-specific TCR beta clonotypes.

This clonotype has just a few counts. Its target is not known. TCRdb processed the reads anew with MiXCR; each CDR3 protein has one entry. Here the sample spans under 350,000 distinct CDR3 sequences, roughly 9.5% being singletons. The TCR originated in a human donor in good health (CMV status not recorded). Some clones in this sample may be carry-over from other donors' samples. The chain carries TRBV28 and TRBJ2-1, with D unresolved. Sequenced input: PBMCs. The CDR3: CASSSNRNNEQFF. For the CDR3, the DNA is TGTGCCAGCAGCTCGAACCGCAATAATGAGCAGTTCTTC.